The 11 T cell receptor beta chains presented below share a single source sample, sequenced in a study of T-cell reconstitution after alpha-beta-depleted transplantation in children. The library targeted TCRbeta and was prepared with unique molecular identifiers. TCRdb redid the calling of the PCR reads with MiXCR, one entry per CDR3 protein. The table records roughly 400,000 distinct CDR3 sequences, over 40% of them present only once. The material was PBMCs, obtained before TCRalphabeta/CD19-depleted stem cell transplant. The origin of the receptors is a girl aged 2 to 10 with aplastic anemia, due to receive a stem cell transplant.

The chain employs TRBV11-2 and TRBJ2-5; 11 nucleotides line up with TRBD2. CDR1 is SGHAT and CDR2 is FQNNGV in the germline V gene. This CDR3 has 17 amino acids. Trimming took 3 bases from V and 4 from J; bases not matched to a gene: 10. CDR3 coding DNA: TGTGCCAGCAGCTTTGACTTGCCTAGCGGGGGGAGAGAGACCCAGTACTTC. Amino acids: CASSFDLPSGGRETQYF.

V gene TRBV20-1 combines with J gene TRBJ2-7, with TRBD2 identical over 7 bases. The CDR3 is made up of 15 amino acids. The V and J ends lost 0 bases and 5 bases, in that order; junction bases with no gene match: 10. Germline V gives CDR1 DFQATT, CDR2 SNEGSKA (reference sequence). The CDR3 protein is CSARDAGEGTNEQYF. The CDR3 coding sequence is TGCAGTGCTAGAGATGCGGGAGAAGGTACTAACGAGCAGTACTTC.

V is TRBV7-2 and J is TRBJ2-5; TRBD2 aligns across 12 bases. The V segment lost 5 bases and the J segment 2 bases; nucleotides outside the gene matches: 6. CDR1 SGHTA and CDR2 FQGNSA come from the germline V gene. The CDR3 length is 16 residues. The CDR3 protein is CASSLRLAGVQETQYF. The DNA of the CDR3 is TGTGCCAGCAGCCTGCGACTAGCGGGAGTGCAAGAGACCCAGTACTTC.

The chain carries TRBV6-5 and TRBJ2-7; D ambiguous. The CDR3 covers 15 residues. In germline, CDR1 is MNHEY, CDR2 SVGAGI. The ends were cut back, 0 bases at V and 6 bases at J, with 15 bases in the middle. CDR3 protein: CASSYSCKSECEQYF. The CDR3 coding sequence is TGTGCCAGCAGTTACTCTTGTAAGAGTGAGTGCGAGCAGTACTTC.

As concerns this clonotype: The junction differs from germline at one of its ends, possibly a read error. The chain recombines TRBV7-2 with TRBJ2-1, with D tentatively TRBD2 (6 bases). This CDR3 spans 12 amino acids. The germline gives CDR1 SGHTA, CDR2 FQGNSA. The CDR3 region is CASNLLAEEQFF. DNA of the CDR3: TGTGCCAGCAACTTACTAGCCGAAGAGCAGTTCTTC.

This clonotype was seen a few times. The chain has TRBV27 and TRBJ2-7; D remains unclear. The CDR3 contains 15 residues. The V gene's germline CDR1 is MNHEY and CDR2 SMNVEV (reference sequence). Trimming cost V 3 bases and J 0 bases, with 12 bases left between them. The CDR3 DNA reads TGTGCCAGCAGTTTCCCCTACAGCGTCTCCTACGAGCAGTACTTC. It encodes CASSFPYSVSYEQYF.

The chain recombines TRBV11-2 with TRBJ2-3, with D maybe TRBD2 (6 bases). Between the trimmed V and J ends, which lost 1 base and 6 bases, there was a span of 11 bases. The CDR3 runs to 14 residues. The germline V gene encodes CDR1 SGHAT and CDR2 FQNNGV. CDR3: CASSLVWTMDTQYF. The CDR3 nucleotides read TGTGCCAGCAGCTTAGTTTGGACTATGGATACGCAGTATTTT.

The chain is built from TRBV28 and TRBJ2-7; the match to TRBD1 covers 11 bases. Trimming took 4 bases from V and 2 from J; bases not matched to a gene: 7. The CDR3 spans 16 residues. Germline V CDR1 and CDR2: MDHEN, SYDVKM. The DNA for the CDR3 is TGTGCCAGCAGTTCGTCGGACAGGGGGCTCACCTACGAGCAGTACTTC. Its translation: CASSSSDRGLTYEQYF.

This clonotype was observed many times. V gene TRBV5-1 combines with J gene TRBJ2-1; a weak D match, TRBD2 (5 bases). The length of the CDR3 is 16 residues. Germline CDR1 SGHRS, CDR2 YFSETQ. The germline V and J ends were trimmed by 0 bases and 2 bases, with 12 bases remaining between them. CDR3 sequence reads: CASSLEVSGTYNEQFF. CDR3 coding DNA: TGCGCCAGCAGCTTGGAAGTTTCGGGGACCTACAATGAGCAGTTCTTC.

This clonotype was observed a few times. The V gene is TRBV7-9, the J gene TRBJ2-1, with D unclear. Germline V lookup: CDR1 SEHNR, CDR2 FQNEAQ (reference sequence). Trimming stripped 3 bases from V and 0 bases from J, with 9 bases between. The CDR3 covers 15 residues. The CDR3 here is CASSFGNSSYNEQFF. CDR3 nucleotide sequence: TGTGCCAGCAGCTTCGGAAACAGCTCCTACAATGAGCAGTTCTTC.

The rearrangement joins TRBV20-1 to TRBJ2-5; 7 bases fit TRBD2. J lost 1 base, V lost 5 bases, and 13 bases had no gene match. Germline lookup yields CDR1 DFQATT and CDR2 SNEGSKA (reference sequence). This CDR3 is built from 16 residues. This CDR3 is CSAAVWEAGIQETQYF. CDR3 sequence (DNA): TGCAGTGCTGCAGTGTGGGAAGCGGGAATCCAAGAGACCCAGTACTTC.